The rows below give T cell receptor beta chains drawn from one sample of a study of T cell responses to AZD1222 COVID-19 vaccine. TCRdb keeps only in-frame clones here, not all; method: immunoSEQ multiplex PCR. This table holds about 93,000 clones, 65% to 90% found once. Material: peripheral blood, obtained on day 0 of AZD1222 vaccination. These TCRs come from an adult in good health. The CDR3 runs from the conserved cysteine through the conserved F or W. The order of the fields is D gene, V gene, clone size, J gene, CDR3 length, CDR3 protein, CDR3 DNA. A D gene is named only where the DNA matches it firmly. Clone size is shown for a subset of rows, as once, few, many or a class of expanded clone.

NA	TRBV6-5	once	TRBJ1-1	16	CASSYSAGAGGTEAFF	TGTGCCAGCAGTTACTCGGCAGGGGCGGGGGGCACTGAAGCTTTCTTT
NA	TRBV6-5	NA	TRBJ2-1	15	CASSRRDFNYNEQFF	TGTGCCAGCAGCCGCCGGGACTTTAACTACAATGAGCAGTTCTTC
TRBD1	TRBV19	NA	TRBJ1-6	15	CASTPGTGYNSPLHF	TGTGCCAGTACCCCGGGGACAGGATATAATTCACCCCTCCACTTT
TRBD1	TRBV6-5	NA	TRBJ2-2	14	CASGAGGFTGELFF	TGTGCCAGCGGGGCAGGGGGTTTCACCGGGGAGCTGTTTTTT
NA	TRBV27	NA	TRBJ2-2	17	CASSLPLWTRNTGELFF	TGTGCCAGCAGCTTACCCCTATGGACACGGAACACCGGGGAGCTGTTTTTT
NA	TRBV6-5	NA	TRBJ1-3	12	CASGKQGNTIYF	TGTGCCAGCGGCAAACAGGGAAACACCATATATTTT
NA	TRBV10-1	NA	TRBJ2-1	17	CASSASVGVSANNEQFF	TGCGCCAGCAGTGCGTCTGTCGGGGTATCAGCAAACAATGAGCAGTTCTTC
NA	TRBV10-3	NA	TRBJ2-7	13	CAISDGRSYEQYF	TGTGCCATCAGTGACGGCAGGAGCTACGAGCAGTACTTC
NA	TRBV9	NA	TRBJ2-7	14	CASSVEGGTAKLDF	TGTGCCAGCAGCGTAGAGGGGGGGACAGCCAAGTTGGACTTC
NA	TRBV11-1	NA	TRBJ2-7	14	CASSLYLHSYEQYF	TGTGCCAGCAGCTTATATCTCCACTCCTACGAGCAGTACTTC
TRBD2	TRBV5-1	NA	TRBJ2-3	16	CASSSNSGGSTDTQYF	TGCGCCAGCAGCTCTAATAGCGGGGGGAGCACAGATACGCAGTATTTT
NA	TRBV7-9	NA	TRBJ2-3	17	CASSPKTVPTLPDTQYF	TGTGCCAGCAGCCCGAAAACGGTCCCGACCCTTCCAGATACGCAGTATTTT
NA	TRBV12-3/TRBV12-4	NA	TRBJ2-2	13	CASSFGLTGELFF	TGTGCCAGCAGTTTCGGACTGACCGGGGAGCTGTTTTTT
TRBD1	TRBV19	NA	TRBJ1-2	13	CASSPGTGSGYTF	TGTGCCAGTAGTCCCGGGACAGGTTCCGGCTACACCTTC
NA	TRBV12-3/TRBV12-4	NA	TRBJ2-1	13	CASSLATGNEQFF	TGTGCCAGCAGTCTCGCGACTGGGAATGAGCAGTTCTTC
NA	TRBV5-6	NA	TRBJ1-2	14	CASSLDVATGGYTF	TGTGCCAGCAGCTTGGATGTCGCGACAGGTGGCTACACCTTC
NA	TRBV2	NA	TRBJ1-1	14	CASNQGGDNTEAFF	TGTGCCAGCAACCAAGGGGGGGACAACACTGAAGCTTTCTTT
NA	TRBV6-5	NA	TRBJ2-3	13	CASSYQGPDTQYF	TGTGCCAGCAGTTACCAGGGACCAGATACGCAGTATTTT
NA	TRBV7-2	NA	TRBJ2-7	14	CASSLARTAYEQYF	TGTGCCAGCAGCTTGGCACGGACAGCCTACGAGCAGTACTTC
NA	TRBV11-3	NA	TRBJ2-3	13	CASSLVGADTQYF	TGTGCCAGCAGCTTAGTGGGGGCAGATACGCAGTATTTT
NA	TRBV5-6	NA	TRBJ1-1	15	CASSFLGSGVTEAFF	TGTGCCAGCAGCTTCTTAGGGAGCGGGGTCACTGAAGCTTTCTTT
NA	TRBV7-6	NA	TRBJ2-1	17	CASSFRGLGPANNEQFF	TGTGCCAGCAGCTTTAGGGGCCTGGGACCGGCAAACAATGAGCAGTTCTTC
NA	TRBV14	NA	TRBJ1-2	13	CASSQVQTGGYTF	TGTGCCAGCAGCCAAGTTCAGACGGGCGGCTACACCTTC
TRBD1	TRBV3-1/TRBV3-2	NA	TRBJ2-5	14	CASSPNRGRETQYF	TGTGCCAGCAGCCCGAACAGGGGGAGAGAGACCCAGTACTTC
NA	TRBV2	NA	TRBJ2-7	11	CASTPGRVQYF	TGTGCCAGCACCCCGGGCCGCGTCCAGTACTTC
TRBD1	TRBV7-2	NA	TRBJ1-2	15	CASSTQIGTGYGYTF	TGTGCCAGCAGCACACAAATCGGGACAGGGTACGGCTACACCTTC
NA	TRBV7-8	NA	TRBJ2-2	17	CASSLAGARANTGELFF	TGTGCCAGCAGCTTAGCTGGCGCCAGGGCGAACACCGGGGAGCTGTTTTTT
TRBD1	TRBV12-3/TRBV12-4	few	TRBJ2-7	13	CASSPIQGNEQYF	TGTGCCAGCAGTCCGATACAGGGGAACGAGCAGTACTTC
NA	TRBV14	few	TRBJ2-7	15	CASSQVDSMSYEQYF	TGTGCCAGCAGCCAAGTAGACTCGATGTCCTACGAGCAGTACTTC
NA	TRBV6-2/TRBV6-3	NA	TRBJ1-1	13	CASSYPTNTEAFF	TGTGCCAGCAGTTATCCGACGAACACTGAAGCTTTCTTT